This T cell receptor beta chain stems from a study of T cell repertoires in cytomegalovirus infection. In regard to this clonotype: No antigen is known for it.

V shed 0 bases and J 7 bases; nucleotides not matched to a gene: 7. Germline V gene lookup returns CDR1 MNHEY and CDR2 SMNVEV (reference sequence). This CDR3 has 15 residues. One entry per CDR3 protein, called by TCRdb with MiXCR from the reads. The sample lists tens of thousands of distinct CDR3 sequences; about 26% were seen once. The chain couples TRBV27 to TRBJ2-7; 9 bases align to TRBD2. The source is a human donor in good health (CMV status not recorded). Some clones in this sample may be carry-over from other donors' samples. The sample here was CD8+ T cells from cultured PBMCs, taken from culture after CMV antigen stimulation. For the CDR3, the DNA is TGTGCCAGCAGTTTATCTCGCGGGGGGGACGGGGAGCAGTACTTC. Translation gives CASSLSRGGDGEQYF.